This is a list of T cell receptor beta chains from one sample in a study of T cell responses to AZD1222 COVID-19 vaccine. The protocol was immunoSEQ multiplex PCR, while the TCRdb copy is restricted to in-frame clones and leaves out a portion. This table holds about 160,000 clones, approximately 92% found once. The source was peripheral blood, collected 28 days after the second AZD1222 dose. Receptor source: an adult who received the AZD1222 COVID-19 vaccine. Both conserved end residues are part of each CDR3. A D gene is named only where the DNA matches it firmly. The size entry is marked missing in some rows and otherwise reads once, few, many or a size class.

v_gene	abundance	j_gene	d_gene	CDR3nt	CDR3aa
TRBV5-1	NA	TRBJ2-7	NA	TGCGCCAGCAGACAAGGGGACGAGCAGTACTTC	CASRQGDEQYF
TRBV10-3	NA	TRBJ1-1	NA	TGTGCCATCAGTGAAGAGCAGGGGAACACTGAAGCTTTCTTT	CAISEEQGNTEAFF
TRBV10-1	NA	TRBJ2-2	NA	TGCGCCAGCAGTACCGACAGAGTCACCGGGGAGCTGTTTTTT	CASSTDRVTGELFF
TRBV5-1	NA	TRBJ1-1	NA	TGCGCCAGCAGCTTGGAAGGGGGGAACACTGAAGCTTTCTTT	CASSLEGGNTEAFF
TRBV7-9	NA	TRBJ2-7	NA	TGTGCCAGCAGCTCGGGAACAGGGGAGGGTCTCTACGAGCAGTACTTC	CASSSGTGEGLYEQYF
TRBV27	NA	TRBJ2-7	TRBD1	TGTGCCAGCACCCTCACCTGGGACAGGGTAATAAGGGAAACCCCCTACGAGCAGTACTTC	CASTLTWDRVIRETPYEQYF
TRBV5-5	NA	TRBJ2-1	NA	TGTGCCAGCAGCTTGTACAGAAACAATGAGCAGTTCTTC	CASSLYRNNEQFF
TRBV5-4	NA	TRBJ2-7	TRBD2	TGTGCCAGCAGCTTAAGTGCGGCGGGAGGGCAGGAGCAGTACTTC	CASSLSAAGGQEQYF
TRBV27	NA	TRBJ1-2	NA	TGTGCCAGCACCCAAAGGGTAGGGGAACATGGCTACACCTTC	CASTQRVGEHGYTF
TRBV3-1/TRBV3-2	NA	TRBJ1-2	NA	TGTGCCAGCAGCTCCTTGGGGGCTCCTGGCTACACCTTC	CASSSLGAPGYTF
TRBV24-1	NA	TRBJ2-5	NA	TGTGCCACCAGAATGGGGCCGCAAGAGACCCAGTACTTC	CATRMGPQETQYF
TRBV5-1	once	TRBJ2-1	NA	TGCGCCAGCAGCTTCGGTCAGGGTCCGAGCAATGAGCAGTTCTTC	CASSFGQGPSNEQFF
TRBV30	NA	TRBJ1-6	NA	TGTGCCTGGAGTCCTTCTTCACCCCTCCACTTT	CAWSPSSPLHF
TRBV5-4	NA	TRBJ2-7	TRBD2	TGTGCCAGCAGCTTGGGGGGCGGGAGCTCCTACGAGCAGTACTTC	CASSLGGGSSYEQYF
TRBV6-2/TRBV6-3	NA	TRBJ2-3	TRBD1	TGTGCCAGCAGTTACGGAGACAGGGGTAGCACAGATACGCAGTATTTT	CASSYGDRGSTDTQYF